The 5 T cell receptor beta chains given below trace back to one sample, sequenced in a study of CD8 T cells in ankylosing spondylitis. A single record per CDR3 protein comes from TCRdb applying MiXCR to the 5' RACE reads. The table lists about 390,000 distinct CDR3 sequences, approximately 20% of them singletons. Points from the study as a whole: Among TCR beta sequences, a motif of under ten highly homologous variants appeared characteristic of ankylosing spondylitis blood.

These receptors have no identified antigens. What was sequenced was blood, either unsorted or a sorted T cell fraction (not recorded which). Source of these receptors: a male donor with ankylosing spondylitis.

The chain joins TRBV5-1 to TRBJ1-1; TRBD1 matches at 7 bases. CDR3 size: 14 residues. CDR1 is SGHRS and CDR2 is YFSETQ in the germline V gene. The V and J ends lost 4 bases and 2 bases, in that order; junction bases with no gene match: 5. CDR3 sequence (DNA): TGCGCCAGCAGCCTGGGACAGTCAAACACTGAAGCTTTCTTT. This gives the protein CASSLGQSNTEAFF. Drawing the rest from reference TRBV5-1 and TRBJ1-1, the complete variable domain is KAGVTQTPRYLIKTRGQQVTLSCSPISGHRSVSWYQQTPGQGLQFLFEYFSETQRNKGNFPGRFSGRQFSNSRSEMNVSTLELGDSALYLCASSLGQSNTEAFFGQGTRLTVV.

This clonotype has just one count. The CDR3 loop is CASSSGQSFYEQYF. CDR3 in DNA: TGTGCCAGCAGCTCGGGACAGAGTTTCTACGAGCAGTACTTC. This chain joins TRBV7-6 and TRBJ2-7; TRBD1 aligns across 7 bases. CDR3 length: 14 residues. The V gene end was trimmed by 4 bases and the J gene end by 3 bases; junction bases not matched to a gene: 6. The germline V gene encodes CDR1 SGHVS and CDR2 FNYEAQ.

This clonotype was observed a handful of times. The rearrangement joins TRBV11-2 to TRBJ1-6; D is possibly TRBD1 (5 bases). CDR1 SGHAT and CDR2 FQNNGV come from the germline V gene. Trimming left V 4 bases short and J 0 bases short, with 16 bases between. The length of the CDR3 is 18 residues. CDR3 nucleotides: TGTGCCAGCAGCTCCCAGGGACGGGGAAGCTCCTATAATTCACCCCTCCACTTT. Its protein is CASSSQGRGSSYNSPLHF. Complete variable domain (other parts from reference TRBV11-2 and TRBJ1-6): EAGVAQSPRYKIIEKRQSVAFWCNPISGHATLYWYQQILGQGPKLLIQFQNNGVVDDSQLPKDRFSAERLKGVDSTLKIQPAKLEDSAVYLCASSSQGRGSSYNSPLHFGNGTRLTVT.

The chain carries TRBV6-5 and TRBJ1-1; perhaps TRBD1 as D (6 bases). Trimming took 2 bases from V and 2 from J, leaving 15 bases between them. Germline CDR1 MNHEY, CDR2 SVGAGI. The CDR3 totals 16 residues. The CDR3 DNA follows: TGTGCCAGCAGTTACCACCGGACAGCGGGTAACACTGAAGCTTTCTTT. The encoded protein is CASSYHRTAGNTEAFF.

The chain couples TRBV6-2 or TRBV6-3 to TRBJ2-2, with 10 bases lining up with TRBD2. The CDR3 has 18 residues. Germline lookup yields CDR1 MNHEY and CDR2 SVGEGT. The V gene end was trimmed by 2 bases and the J gene end by 4 bases; junction bases not matched to a gene: 10. The CDR3 protein is CASSYHPLAGFTTGELFF. The CDR3 DNA reads as TGTGCCAGCAGTTACCATCCACTAGCGGGATTCACCACCGGGGAGCTGTTTTTT.